This T cell receptor (beta chain) was identified during a study of OX40 agonist ivuxolimab in advanced cancers. In the study overall: The diagnoses of dose-escalation patients were hepatocellular carcinoma, melanoma, renal cell or head and neck cancer.

Germline CDR1 KGHSH, CDR2 LQKENI. Trimming shortened V by 3 bases and J by 4 bases, and 8 bases separated the two germline ends. The CDR3 spans 13 residues. The repertoire was sequenced with immunoSEQ multiplex PCR; TCRdb's copy has only in-frame clones and lacks some. The table has over 65,000 clones, 85% to 95% seen once. This chain connects TRBV18 to TRBJ2-3, with D uncertain. The source was CD4+ or CD8+ T cells sorted from blood, collected in a trial of the OX40 agonist ivuxolimab. This clonotype was sampled from an adult with an advanced solid tumor such as melanoma, head and neck, liver or kidney cancer. In nucleotides, the CDR3 is TGTGCCAGCTCACCGGGGATGGCAGATACGCAGTATTTT. Translated: CASSPGMADTQYF.